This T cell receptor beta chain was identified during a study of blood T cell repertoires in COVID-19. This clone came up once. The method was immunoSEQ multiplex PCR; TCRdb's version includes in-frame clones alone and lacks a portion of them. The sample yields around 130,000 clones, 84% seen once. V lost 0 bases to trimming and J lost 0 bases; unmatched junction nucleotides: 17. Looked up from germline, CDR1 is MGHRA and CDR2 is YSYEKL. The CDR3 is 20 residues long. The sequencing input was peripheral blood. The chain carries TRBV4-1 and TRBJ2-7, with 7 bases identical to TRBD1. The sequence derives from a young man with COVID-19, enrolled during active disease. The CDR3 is CASSQERLTGPRYSSYEQYF. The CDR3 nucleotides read TGCGCCAGCAGCCAAGAAAGGCTGACAGGGCCTCGATACTCCTCCTACGAGCAGTACTTC.